This T cell receptor (beta chain) was captured in a study of vaccination effects on CD4 cells after COVID-19 (dated by TCRdb to 2022 to 2024). Context from the whole study: Across the study, the median time from the second dose to post-vaccine sampling was 72 days (range 14 to 241). In the study, cultures from other donors were sequenced using the Oncomine TCR Beta short-read assay on an Illumina iSeq 100. The study compared SARS-CoV-2 spike-specific CD4+ TCR repertoires before and after mRNA vaccination in COVID-19 convalescent patients and infection-naive vaccine recipients. Altogether, 10 COVID-19 convalescent patients and several SARS-CoV-2-naive healthy vaccine recipients made up the full study.

To identify antigen-specific CD4+ T cell clonotypes by their expansion, the ViraFEST assay first stimulated PBMC with viral peptide pools and then applied TCR sequencing. After approximately 11 days of culture, CD4+ T cells were isolated with the EasySep CD4+ T cell isolation kit. Two doses of either the BNT162b2 or the mRNA-1273 mRNA SARS-CoV-2 vaccine were administered to participants. The absence of prior SARS-CoV-2 infection in healthy vaccine recipients was confirmed by negative nucleocapsid antibodies before and after vaccination. Two million PBMC per well were cultured in IMDM with 5% human AB serum, 10 IU/ml IL-2 and gentamicin, plus 10 ug/ml peptides. Half of the culture medium was replaced with fresh IL-2-containing medium on days 3 and 7. Unless otherwise noted, each peptide stimulation condition was cultured in triplicate wells. Using Ficoll-Paque Plus gradient centrifugation, PBMC were separated from whole blood and then either used fresh or cryopreserved at -140C. The overlapping peptide pools covered the spike proteins of SARS-CoV-2 as well as those of the common cold coronaviruses HCoV-NL63, HCoV-OC43 and HCoV-229E. Genomic DNA was extracted from cultured CD4+ T cells with the QIAamp micro DNA kit.

Library preparation used the immunoSEQ multiplex PCR assay. DNA from the cultured, isolated CD4+ T cells was subjected to TCR beta CDR3 sequencing. Regarding the original processing steps: Non-productive TCR sequences were removed, reads were trimmed to the CDR3 region, and CDR3s of at least 7 amino acids were retained. Antigen-specific clonotypes were identified using the MANAFEST web app by comparison of expansion in peptide wells against reference cultures. To count as positive, a clone had to show expansion at FDR<0.05 compared with the reference and with all other wells, an odds ratio above 5, and a frequency above 0.1% in two replicate wells. Cross-reactive clonotypes were defined as significantly expanded in SARS-CoV-2 spike wells and in at least one common cold coronavirus spike condition. CDR3 similarity was assessed by Levenshtein distance with the stringdist R package, and unrooted trees were built with ape in R 3.6.1. TCRdb holds this immuneACCESS table with in-frame rearrangements only. Some clones are missing; in checked studies, unresolved V genes explain under half, and the rest has no known cause. The V and J calls and clone size come from that table; D and trimming were worked out from the DNA. The sample table records about 81,000 clones; around four fifths of these occur just once. 0.85% to 1.2% of the sample goes to the ten largest clones.

Details on this clone: Its specific antigen is unknown. Per-base quality was not reported, and no clone a single base away is much larger than it.

Germline trimming amounts to 6 bases on V and 4 bases on J, with 4 as the count of junction bases outside the gene matches. From its cysteine to its phenylalanine, the CDR3 spans 14 amino acids. Solely the CDR3 DNA is kept, with 42 bases framed from the first base. The germline V gene sets CDR1 to MGHDK and CDR2 to SYGVNS. The investigation overall reported the following: Marked clonal contraction was observed in both infection-induced and vaccine-induced clones at late post-vaccination timepoints, consistent with waning T cell responses. Among healthy vaccine recipients, nearly all vaccine-induced clones were SARS-CoV-2 mono-reactive, and only 1 of 255 was cross-reactive with common cold coronaviruses. The study was limited by a small number of convalescent patients, and early post-infection timepoints were lacking.

Source: CD4+ T cells from PBMCs cultured with HCoV-OC43 spike peptides, taken after COVID-19 vaccination. The meaning of the sample's cell subset or site label: HCoV-OC43 spike overlapping peptide pool stimulation. Recombination linked TRBV25-1 to TRBJ1-5; TRBD1 lines up with 9 middle nucleotides. The clonotype comes from a human donor who received a COVID-19 vaccine. The encoded CDR3 is CASREGTGNQPQHF. The bases are TGTGCCAGCAGGGAGGGGACAGGGAATCAGCCCCAGCATTTT.